The present TCR beta chain was sequenced within a study of blood T cell repertoires in COVID-19. About the research overall: There were acute and convalescent COVID-19 samples, and they came from the United States, Italy and Spain.

The CDR3 is 13 residues long. With V trimmed by 5 bases and J by 4 bases, 4 bases remained unmatched. Looked up from germline, CDR1 is LNHDA and CDR2 is SQIVND (reference sequence). Source study methods: Estimates of nucleated cell counts were drawn from the amplification of reference gene primers. Assay used: immunoSEQ multiplex PCR; TCRdb lists only in-frame clones, some missing. V, J and clone size were drawn from that table, and D and trimming were deduced from the DNA. In the table there are 150,000 to 200,000 clones, approximately 92% of which are singletons. Material: peripheral blood. The source of this sequence is a woman aged 50 to 65 with acute or convalescent COVID-19. The J gene is TRBJ1-1, the V gene TRBV19; 7 nucleotides agree with TRBD1. The chain's CDR3 is CASSDRAGTEAFF. For the CDR3, the DNA is TGTGCCAGTAGTGACAGGGCTGGCACTGAAGCTTTCTTT.